This T cell receptor beta chain is drawn from a study of CD8+CD57+ T cells in acquired aplastic anemia. This clonotype occurred a few times. Genomic DNA served as template for TCR beta VDJ and CDR3 profiling. One entry per CDR3 protein results from TCRdb running MiXCR on the reads. The top ten clones hold 1.3% of a sample with 310,000 or so distinct CDR3 sequences, approximately 57% of them seen once. CDR3 length: 13 residues. V lost 2 bases to trimming and J lost 7 bases, with 6 bases between them. The germline gives CDR1 SGHVS, CDR2 FQNEAQ. Individuals selected for sequencing had exhibited CD8+CD57+ cell expansion on flow cytometry.

The sequence was collected from a human donor with aplastic anemia. The chain has TRBV7-8 and TRBJ1-6, with no clear D. Specimen: sorted CD4+, CD8+, or CD8+CD57+ T cells (not recorded which) from PBMCs. The CDR3 is CASSLSTNSPLHF. In DNA, the CDR3 is TGTGCCAGCAGCTTATCGACGAATTCACCCCTCCACTTT.